The clone carrying this TCR beta chain has just a few counts. As yet, its antigen is unknown. The data were obtained in a study of cytomegalovirus exposure and HLA in healthy donors. Study details: Prior work identified 100 million to 130 million unique TCR beta sequences in approximately 200 million T cells.

PCR employed 60 Vbeta and 13 Jbeta primers. Clones were read by immunoSEQ multiplex PCR, and TCRdb kept only the in-frame ones, dropping some. The repertoire holds about 100,000 clones, 75% to 80% seen once, with roughly 9.6% in the top ten. Study observations and caveats: Most subjects' HLA-A and HLA-B alleles were reportedly predicted from TCR beta sequences. In an earlier analysis, in around 590 donors, most V segments appeared productive either ~87% or ~30% of the time.

The donors were healthy bone marrow donors. The germline gives CDR1 MGHRA, CDR2 YSYEKL. The CDR3 consists of 16 residues. V lost 0 bases, J lost 12 bases, and 13 bases stayed unmatched. The rearrangement uses TRBV4-1 and TRBJ2-1, with TRBD2 matching 8 bases. What was sequenced was PBMCs. The origin of this receptor is a male donor in good health and CMV-seropositive. This chain's CDR3 is CASSQDRGISGIGQFF. The DNA of the CDR3 is TGCGCCAGCAGCCAAGATCGTGGTATTAGCGGGATAGGGCAGTTCTTC.